This record covers a single T cell receptor beta chain. Unique molecular identifiers featured in how the TCRbeta library was prepared. TCRdb re-called the PCR reads through MiXCR, storing one row per CDR3 protein. The sample records roughly 190,000 distinct CDR3 sequences, roughly 15% being singletons. This sample was taken from a study of T-cell reconstitution after alpha-beta-depleted transplantation in children. The CDR3 runs 12 residues. Trimming stripped 6 bases from V and 2 bases from J, with 10 bases between. From germline, CDR1 is SQVTM and CDR2 ANQGSEA. The gene calls are TRBV29-1 and TRBJ2-5, with D possibly being TRBD1 (6 bases). The origin of this receptor is a human donor who donated a stem cell graft to a child with acute lymphoblastic leukemia. The input for sequencing was PBMCs from the stem cell graft donor, taken from the stem cell graft. In DNA, the CDR3 is TGCAGCGTGCGGACAGCTCAAGAGACCCAGTACTTC. Translating it yields CSVRTAQETQYF. Together with reference TRBV29-1 and TRBJ2-5, the CDR3 gives the full variable domain: SAVISQKPSRDICQRGTSLTIQCQVDSQVTMMFWYRQQPGQSLTLIATANQGSEATYESGFVIDKFPISRPNLTFSTLTVSNMSPEDSSIYLCSVRTAQETQYFGPGTRLLVL.